The 28 T cell receptor beta chains reported below all come from one sample, sequenced in a study of cytomegalovirus exposure and HLA in healthy donors. Sequencing was performed with immunoSEQ multiplex PCR; in TCRdb, only in-frame clones are kept and a portion is missing. The sample has more than 65,000 clones, around 96% seen once; the top ten hold roughly 1.3%. Sequencing was performed on PBMCs. The receptors here all came from a woman in her late teens or twenties in good health and CMV-seronegative.

Only one count was recorded for this clone. The chain is built from TRBV7-8 and TRBJ1-1; 7 positions agree with TRBD1. Germline CDR1 reads SGHVS; CDR2 reads FQNEAQ. V was clipped by 1 base and J by 1 base; unmatched bases: 12. CDR3 length: 18 amino acids. The CDR3 is CASSLDSPTGTANTEAFF. The CDR3 region has the DNA TGTGCCAGCAGCTTAGATTCCCCCACCGGGACAGCGAACACTGAAGCTTTCTTT.

This chain connects TRBV2 to TRBJ2-7; a possible D gene is TRBD2 (7 bases). V lost 4 bases and J 3 bases, leaving 13 bases between the germline ends. The germline V gene has CDR1 SNHLY and CDR2 FYNNEI. The length of the CDR3 is 14 residues. The CDR3 coding sequence is TGTGCCAGCAGTGGGACGGGGGGCGTCTACGAGCAGTACTTC. The encoded protein is CASSGTGGVYEQYF.

V gene TRBV5-1 combines with J gene TRBJ2-7, with 8 nucleotides matching TRBD2. The J segment lost 2 bases and the V segment lost 0 bases, leaving 7 bases of the junction unmatched. The CDR3 consists of 16 residues. Germline V CDR1 and CDR2: SGHRS, YFSETQ. CDR3 sequence (DNA): TGCGCCAGCAGCTTGGGGGGAGCGGGGGTCCCCTACGAGCAGTACTTC. This encodes CASSLGGAGVPYEQYF.

The chain employs TRBV19 and TRBJ1-6, with D hard to call. Germline loops: CDR1 LNHDA, CDR2 SQIVND (reference sequence). The CDR3 has 13 amino acids. V was shortened by 6 bases and J by 5 bases, with 8 bases between the two germline ends. The CDR3 DNA reads as TGTGCCAGTAGGAGACGGGATAATTCACCCCTCCACTTT. Its translation: CASRRRDNSPLHF.

The chain carries TRBV19 and TRBJ2-7; no clear D gene. The germline CDR1 and CDR2 sequences are LNHDA and SQIVND (reference sequence). The ends were cut back, 4 bases at V and 3 bases at J, with 4 bases in the middle. This CDR3 has 11 residues. CDR3 sequence: CASSNIYEQYF. CDR3 sequence (DNA): TGTGCCAGTAGTAACATCTACGAGCAGTACTTC.

The chain carries TRBV11-3 and TRBJ2-1, with 11 bases identical to TRBD2. CDR3 length: 15 residues. Germline lookup yields CDR1 SGHNT and CDR2 YENEEA. Germline trimming cut 5 bases from V and 4 bases from J; bases unmatched to any gene: 4. The CDR3 sequence: CASSPGTSGYNEQFF. Written as DNA, the CDR3 is TGTGCCAGCAGCCCCGGGACTAGCGGATACAATGAGCAGTTCTTC. The entire variable domain, with the rest obtained from reference TRBV11-3 and TRBJ2-1, is as follows: EAGVVQSPRYKIIEKKQPVAFWCNPISGHNTLYWYLQNLGQGPELLIRYENEEAVDDSQLPKDRFSAERLKGVDSTLKIQPAELGDSAVYLCASSPGTSGYNEQFFGPGTRLTVL.

This rearrangement joins TRBV15 to TRBJ2-3; the match to TRBD2 covers 7 bases. This CDR3 has 12 amino acids. CDR1 is LNHNV, CDR2 YYDKDF, per germline (reference sequence). V lost 4 bases, J lost 11 bases, and 6 bases stayed unmatched. The CDR3 coding sequence is TGTGCCACCAGCACCCCGGGACTACTGCAGTATTTT. Translated: CATSTPGLLQYF.

The chain uses TRBV4-1 and TRBJ1-1, with a weak D call TRBD1 (5 bases). This CDR3 has 14 amino acids. Germline CDR1 MGHRA, CDR2 YSYEKL. V lost 3 bases to trimming and J lost 4 bases, with 12 bases between them. As DNA, the CDR3 is TGCGCCAGCAGCCAGTTGGGGAGGGGCACTGAAGCTTTCTTT. It codes for CASSQLGRGTEAFF.

This sequence joins TRBV6-1 and TRBJ1-4; D is uncertain. The CDR3 extends over 14 amino acids. CDR1 is MNHNS, CDR2 SASEGT, per germline. V was trimmed by 3 bases and J by 0 bases, leaving 5 bases between them. CDR3 DNA sequence: TGTGCCAGCAGTGATGTAACAACTAATGAAAAACTGTTTTTT. Protein: CASSDVTTNEKLFF.

The chain links TRBV7-8 to TRBJ2-7, with 13 bases that match TRBD2. CDR1 is SGHVS, CDR2 FQNEAQ, per germline. CDR3 size: 19 residues. V trimming: 6 bases; J trimming: 3 bases; junction bases outside the gene matches: 17. The CDR3 spells CASSPRPDGTSGIGYEQYF. As DNA, the CDR3 is TGTGCCAGCAGTCCTCGCCCCGACGGGACTAGCGGGATTGGCTACGAGCAGTACTTC.

J is TRBJ2-1 and V is TRBV7-9, with 10 bases matching TRBD2. The length of the CDR3 is 15 residues. Losses at the gene ends were 6 bases for V and 5 bases for J; bases not matched to a gene: 7. CDR1 and CDR2 from the germline V gene are SEHNR and FQNEAQ (reference sequence). CDR3 DNA sequence: TGTGCCAGCAGTACCCCGGGACTAGCGAACAATGAGCAGTTCTTC. It codes for CASSTPGLANNEQFF.

This chain connects TRBV5-1 to TRBJ2-7; 8 nucleotides match TRBD1. Germline V lookup: CDR1 SGHRS, CDR2 YFSETQ. Trimming took 4 bases from V and 5 from J; bases not matched to a gene: 11. The CDR3 is 15 amino acids. CDR3 sequence reads: CASSLRGQGWNEQYF. The DNA of the CDR3 is TGCGCCAGCAGCCTCCGCGGACAGGGCTGGAACGAGCAGTACTTC. The full variable domain, in which reference TRBV5-1 and TRBJ2-7 provide the parts outside the CDR3, is KAGVTQTPRYLIKTRGQQVTLSCSPISGHRSVSWYQQTPGQGLQFLFEYFSETQRNKGNFPGRFSGRQFSNSRSEMNVSTLELGDSALYLCASSLRGQGWNEQYFGPGTRLTVT.

For the CDR3, the DNA is TGCGCCAGCAGCATATCGACAGGGGAAACTAATGAAAAACTGTTTTTT. Residues: CASSISTGETNEKLFF. The V gene is TRBV5-1, the J gene TRBJ1-4, with 8 bases matching TRBD1. CDR1 is SGHRS, CDR2 YFSETQ, per germline. The CDR3 is 16 amino acids. Trimming took 4 bases from V and 1 from J; bases not matched to a gene: 6.

V and J are TRBV7-2 and TRBJ1-6; D might be TRBD1 (6 bases). Germline values: CDR1 SGHTA, CDR2 FQGNSA. V was trimmed by 3 bases and J by 6 bases, leaving 6 bases between them. This CDR3 region has 13 residues. The CDR3 nucleotides are TGTGCCAGCAGCTTCAGGGGTAATTCACCCCTCCACTTT. Protein: CASSFRGNSPLHF.

V gene TRBV27 combines with J gene TRBJ2-7; 7 nucleotides align to TRBD2. After removal of 3 bases from V and 0 bases from J, the junction contained 5 bases not matched to a gene. The CDR3 is made up of 15 amino acids. The germline gives CDR1 MNHEY, CDR2 SMNVEV (reference sequence). CDR3 DNA: TGTGCCAGCAGTTTTAGGGGAGGGACCTCCTACGAGCAGTACTTC. Translation: CASSFRGGTSYEQYF.

The chain uses TRBV19 and TRBJ2-6; TRBD2 might be the D (6 bases). CDR3 length equals 16 residues. V was cut by 3 bases and J by 1 base, with 10 bases left in between. CDR1 and CDR2 (germline): LNHDA, SQIVND (reference sequence). The CDR3: CASSITGVSGANVLTF. The CDR3 DNA is TGTGCCAGTAGTATCACGGGGGTTTCTGGGGCCAACGTCCTGACTTTC.

J is TRBJ2-1 and V is TRBV14; 8 nucleotides match TRBD2. Losses at the gene ends were 0 bases for V and 1 base for J; bases not matched to a gene: 14. Germline V gene lookup returns CDR1 SGHDN and CDR2 FVKESK. The CDR3 covers 20 residues. CDR3 coding DNA: TGTGCCAGCAGCCAAGAATGGCGTCCGGGACTAGATAGGTCCTACAATGAGCAGTTCTTC. Amino acids: CASSQEWRPGLDRSYNEQFF.

The rearrangement links TRBV5-6 to TRBJ1-5, with 7 bases identical to TRBD1. Trimming at V came to 0 bases and at J to 6 bases, leaving 3 bases not matched to a gene. Germline-derived CDR1 and CDR2 are SGHDT and YYEEEE. This CDR3 region has 14 residues. The CDR3 is CASSLEAGGQPQHF. CDR3 DNA: TGTGCCAGCAGCTTGGAGGCAGGGGGTCAGCCCCAGCATTTT.

CDR3 sequence: CSVPRALEQFF. The CDR3 coding sequence is TGCAGCGTTCCCAGGGCTTTGGAGCAGTTCTTC. This chain connects TRBV29-1 to TRBJ2-1, with a weak D call TRBD1 (5 bases). The CDR3 extends over 11 amino acids. V was pared by 5 bases and J by 10 bases, with 12 bases between. Germline CDR1 reads SQVTM; CDR2 reads ANQGSEA.

This rearrangement joins TRBV19 to TRBJ2-1; TRBD1 aligns across 10 bases. The germline V gene has CDR1 LNHDA and CDR2 SQIVND (reference sequence). V gave up 5 bases and J gave up 6 bases; unmatched junction bases: 10. The CDR3 is 16 residues long. The CDR3 DNA reads as TGTGCCAGTAGTTCCCCCGGGACAGGGGTAATCAATGAGCAGTTCTTC. Translating gives CASSSPGTGVINEQFF.

The chain links TRBV19 to TRBJ2-3; perhaps TRBD2 as D (6 bases). Germline assignment: CDR1 LNHDA and CDR2 SQIVND (reference sequence). The CDR3 sequence is 18 residues long. Deletions cut 5 bases from V and 2 bases from J, with 23 bases between. The CDR3 loop reads CASSRRLLIADHTDTQYF. The CDR3 DNA reads TGTGCCAGTAGTCGCCGTCTCCTGATAGCGGACCACACAGATACGCAGTATTTT. Full variable domain (remainder filled in from reference TRBV19 and TRBJ2-3): DGGITQSPKYLFRKEGQNVTLSCEQNLNHDAMYWYRQDPGQGLRLIYYSQIVNDFQKGDIAEGYSVSREKKESFPLTVTSAQKNPTAFYLCASSRRLLIADHTDTQYFGPGTRLTVL.

About this clone: An end of the junction does not agree with germline; a read error may underlie this. J is TRBJ2-7 and V is TRBV7-8; TRBD1 matches at 7 bases. CDR1 is SGHVS and CDR2 is FQNEAQ in the germline V gene. The CDR3 spans 15 residues. CDR3 residues: CASSPSTGISSEQYF. The CDR3 DNA is TGTGCCAGCAGCCCGTCGACAGGGATCTCCTCCGAGCAGTACTTC.

The chain is built from TRBV25-1 and TRBJ1-6; perhaps TRBD1 as D (5 bases). Germline loops: CDR1 MGHDK, CDR2 SYGVNS. This CDR3 is built from 15 residues. V lost 10 bases and J 8 bases, leaving 21 bases between the germline ends. The CDR3 loop is CATSPTGRGDSPLHF. In nucleotides, the CDR3 is TGTGCCACCTCCCCCACGGGGCGGGGGGATTCACCCCTCCACTTT.

This chain connects TRBV28 to TRBJ1-2; D is unresolved. There are 11 residues in the CDR3. Per the germline V gene, CDR1 is MDHEN and CDR2 is SYDVKM. V gave up 6 bases and J gave up 5 bases, with 7 bases separating them. This chain's CDR3 is CASRNRYGYTF. The CDR3 DNA reads TGTGCCAGCAGAAACAGATATGGCTACACCTTC.

The chain combines TRBV9 with TRBJ2-3; the D gene is possibly TRBD1 (5 bases). V lost 3 bases and J 6 bases, leaving 8 bases between the germline ends. Per germline, CDR1 SGDLS and CDR2 YYNGEE. The CDR3 consists of 12 residues. For the CDR3, the DNA is TGTGCCAGCAGCGACTACAGGGATACGCAGTATTTT. Encoded protein: CASSDYRDTQYF. Together with reference TRBV9 and TRBJ2-3, the CDR3 gives the full variable domain: DSGVTQTPKHLITATGQRVTLRCSPRSGDLSVYWYQQSLDQGLQFLIQYYNGEERAKGNILERFSAQQFPDLHSELNLSSLELGDSALYFCASSDYRDTQYFGPGTRLTVL.

This clone was detected only once. This chain joins TRBV30 and TRBJ2-5, with TRBD2 matching over 11 bases. CDR1 and CDR2 from the germline V gene are GTSNPN and SVGIG (reference sequence). CDR3 length equals 15 residues. V shed 7 bases, J shed 0 bases, and the junction held 7 bases outside the gene matches. DNA of the CDR3: TGTGCCTCTACCCCTAGCGGGAGGCACCAAGAGACCCAGTACTTC. Translation gives CASTPSGRHQETQYF.

The V gene is TRBV5-6, the J gene TRBJ2-3; 7 bases map to TRBD2. Germline loops: CDR1 SGHDT, CDR2 YYEEEE. V was pared by 2 bases and J by 4 bases, with 13 bases of the junction left unmatched. This CDR3 contains 17 residues. CDR3 region: CASSFPAWEGSSDTQYF. The DNA for the CDR3 is TGTGCCAGCAGCTTCCCCGCGTGGGAGGGCTCTTCAGATACGCAGTATTTT. Combining the CDR3 with reference TRBV5-6 and TRBJ2-3 gives the whole variable domain DAGVTQSPTHLIKTRGQQVTLRCSPKSGHDTVSWYQQALGQGPQFIFQYYEEEERQRGNFPDRFSGHQFPNYSSELNVNALLLGDSALYLCASSFPAWEGSSDTQYFGPGTRLTVL.

This rearrangement joins TRBV5-6 to TRBJ1-5; D is possibly TRBD1 (6 bases). The germline V gene encodes CDR1 SGHDT and CDR2 YYEEEE. The CDR3 has 16 amino acids. Trimming stripped 2 bases from V and 0 bases from J, with 12 bases between. CDR3 amino acids: CASSLRDTPSNQPQHF. The CDR3 DNA is TGTGCCAGCAGCTTACGGGACACCCCTAGCAATCAGCCCCAGCATTTT.